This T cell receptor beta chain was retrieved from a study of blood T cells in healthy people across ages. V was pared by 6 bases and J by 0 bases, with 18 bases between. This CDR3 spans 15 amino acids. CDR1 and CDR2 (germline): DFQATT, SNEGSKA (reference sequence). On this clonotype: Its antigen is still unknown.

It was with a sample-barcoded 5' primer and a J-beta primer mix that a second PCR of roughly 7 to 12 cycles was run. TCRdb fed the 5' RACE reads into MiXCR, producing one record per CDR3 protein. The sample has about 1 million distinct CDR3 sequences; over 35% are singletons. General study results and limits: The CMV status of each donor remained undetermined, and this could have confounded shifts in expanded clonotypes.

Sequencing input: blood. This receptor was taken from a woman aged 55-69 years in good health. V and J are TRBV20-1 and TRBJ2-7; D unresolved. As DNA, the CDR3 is TGCAGTGCAAAGCAAGAGGTCTCGAGCTCCTACGAGCAGTACTTC. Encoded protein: CSAKQEVSSSYEQYF.